This T cell receptor beta chain was found in a study of CD8 T cells in ankylosing spondylitis. Regarding the study as a whole: Reportedly, disease-linked clones are significantly enriched in ankylosing spondylitis patients' matched synovial fluid.

Worth noting for this clonotype: Its antigen is currently unknown.

CDR3 length equals 16 residues. With V trimmed by 1 base and J by 4 bases, 6 bases remained unmatched. Germline V gene lookup returns CDR1 DFQATT and CDR2 SNEGSKA (reference sequence). As the method for making TCR beta libraries, quantitative 5'-RACE with molecular barcodes was used. TCRdb called the 5' RACE reads again in MiXCR, with one record for every CDR3 protein. The table has roughly 280,000 distinct CDR3 sequences, 15% to 25% seen once. The source material was blood, either unsorted or a sorted T cell fraction (not recorded which). J is TRBJ2-3 and V is TRBV20-1; 12 bases fit TRBD1. The receptor's source is a male donor with ankylosing spondylitis or in good health (not recorded which). CDR3 residues: CSARGRDRGQSDTQYF. The CDR3 bases are TGCAGTGCTAGAGGTCGGGACAGGGGGCAATCAGATACGCAGTATTTT.